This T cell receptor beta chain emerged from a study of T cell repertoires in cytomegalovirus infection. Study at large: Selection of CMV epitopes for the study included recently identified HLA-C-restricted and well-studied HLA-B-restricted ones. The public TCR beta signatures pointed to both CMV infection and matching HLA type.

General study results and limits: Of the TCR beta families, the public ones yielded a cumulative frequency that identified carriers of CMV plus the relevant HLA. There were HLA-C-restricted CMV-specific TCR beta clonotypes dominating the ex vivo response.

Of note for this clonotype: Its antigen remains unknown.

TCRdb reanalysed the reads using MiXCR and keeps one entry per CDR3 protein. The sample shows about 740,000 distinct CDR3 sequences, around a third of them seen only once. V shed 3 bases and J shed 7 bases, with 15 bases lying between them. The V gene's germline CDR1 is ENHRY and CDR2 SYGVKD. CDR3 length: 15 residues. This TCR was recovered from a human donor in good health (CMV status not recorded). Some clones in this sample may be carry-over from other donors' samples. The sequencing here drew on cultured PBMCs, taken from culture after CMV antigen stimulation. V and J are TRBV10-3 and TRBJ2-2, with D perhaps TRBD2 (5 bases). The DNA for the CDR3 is TGTGCCATCAGTGAACGACCGGGGTACGACGGGGAGCTGTTTTTT. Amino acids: CAISERPGYDGELFF.